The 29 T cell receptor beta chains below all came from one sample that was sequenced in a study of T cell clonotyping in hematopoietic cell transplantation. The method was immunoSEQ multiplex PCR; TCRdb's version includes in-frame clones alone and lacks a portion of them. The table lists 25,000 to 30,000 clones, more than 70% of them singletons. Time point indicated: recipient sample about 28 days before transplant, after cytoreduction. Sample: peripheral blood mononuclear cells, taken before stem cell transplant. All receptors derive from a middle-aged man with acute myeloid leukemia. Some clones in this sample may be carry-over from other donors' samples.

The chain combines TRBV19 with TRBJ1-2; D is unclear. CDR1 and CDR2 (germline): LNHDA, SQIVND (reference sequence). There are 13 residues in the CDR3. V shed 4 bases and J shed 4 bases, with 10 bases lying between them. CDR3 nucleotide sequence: TGTGCCAGTAGTACAGACATGGGCTATGGCTACACCTTC. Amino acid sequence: CASSTDMGYGYTF.

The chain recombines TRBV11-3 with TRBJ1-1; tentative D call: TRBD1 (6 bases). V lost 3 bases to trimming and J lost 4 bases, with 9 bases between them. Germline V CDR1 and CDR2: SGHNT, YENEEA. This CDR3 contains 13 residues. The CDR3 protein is CASSFIGGTEAFF. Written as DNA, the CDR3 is TGTGCCAGCAGCTTCATAGGGGGCACTGAAGCTTTCTTT.

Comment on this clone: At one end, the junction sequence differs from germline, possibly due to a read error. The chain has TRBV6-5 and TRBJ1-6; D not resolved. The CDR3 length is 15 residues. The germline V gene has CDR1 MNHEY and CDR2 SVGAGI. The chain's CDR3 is CASSYSGDYNSPLYF. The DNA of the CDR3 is TGTGCCAGCAGTTACTCGGGCGATTATAATTCACCCCTCTACTTT.

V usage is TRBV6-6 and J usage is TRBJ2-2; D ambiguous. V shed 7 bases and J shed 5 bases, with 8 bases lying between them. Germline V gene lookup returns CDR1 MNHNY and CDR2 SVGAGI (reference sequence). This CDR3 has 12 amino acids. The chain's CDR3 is CASTLTTGELFF. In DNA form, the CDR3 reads TGTGCCAGCACCCTGACAACCGGGGAGCTGTTTTTT.

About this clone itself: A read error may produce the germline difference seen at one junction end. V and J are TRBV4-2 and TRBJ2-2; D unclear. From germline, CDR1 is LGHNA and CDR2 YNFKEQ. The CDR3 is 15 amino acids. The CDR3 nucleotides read TGTGCCAGCACCCAACTACTTAACCCCACCGGGGAGCTGTTTTTT. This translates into CASTQLLNPTGELFF.

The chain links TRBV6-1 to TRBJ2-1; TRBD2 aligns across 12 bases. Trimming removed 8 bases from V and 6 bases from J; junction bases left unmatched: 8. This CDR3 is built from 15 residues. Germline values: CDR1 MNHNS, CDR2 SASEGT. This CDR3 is CASDHGLAGSNEQFF. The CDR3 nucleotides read TGTGCCAGCGATCATGGACTAGCGGGGAGCAATGAGCAGTTCTTC.

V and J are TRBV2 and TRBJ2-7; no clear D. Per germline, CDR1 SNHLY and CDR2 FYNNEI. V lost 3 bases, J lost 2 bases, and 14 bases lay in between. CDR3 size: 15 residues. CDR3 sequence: CASSEAFTATYEQYF. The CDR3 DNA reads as TGTGCCAGCAGTGAGGCTTTTACGGCTACCTACGAGCAGTACTTC.

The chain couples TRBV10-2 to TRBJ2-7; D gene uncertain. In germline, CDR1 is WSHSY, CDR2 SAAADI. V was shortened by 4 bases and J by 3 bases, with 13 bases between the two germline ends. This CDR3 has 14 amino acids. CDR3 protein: CASSVTGPGYEQYF. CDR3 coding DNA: TGCGCCAGCAGTGTGACGGGCCCCGGCTACGAGCAGTACTTC.

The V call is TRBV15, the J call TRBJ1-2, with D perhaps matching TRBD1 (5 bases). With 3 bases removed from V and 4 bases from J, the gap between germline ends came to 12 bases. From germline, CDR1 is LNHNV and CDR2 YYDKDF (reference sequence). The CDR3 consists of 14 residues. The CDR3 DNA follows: TGTGCCACCAGCAGTGGGGGGAGAACCTATGGCTACACCTTC. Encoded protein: CATSSGGRTYGYTF.

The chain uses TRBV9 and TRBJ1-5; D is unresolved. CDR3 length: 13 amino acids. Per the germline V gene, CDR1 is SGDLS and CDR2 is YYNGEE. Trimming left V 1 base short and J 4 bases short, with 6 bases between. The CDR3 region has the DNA TGTGCCAGCAGCGTATCCCCGAATCAGCCCCAGCATTTT. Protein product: CASSVSPNQPQHF.

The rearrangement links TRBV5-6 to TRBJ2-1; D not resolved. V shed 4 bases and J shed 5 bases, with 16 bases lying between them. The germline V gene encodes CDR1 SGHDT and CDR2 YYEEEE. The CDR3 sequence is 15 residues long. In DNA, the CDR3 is TGTGCCAGCAGCCCCATTGGGTGGGCGGACAATGAGCAGTTCTTC. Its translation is CASSPIGWADNEQFF.

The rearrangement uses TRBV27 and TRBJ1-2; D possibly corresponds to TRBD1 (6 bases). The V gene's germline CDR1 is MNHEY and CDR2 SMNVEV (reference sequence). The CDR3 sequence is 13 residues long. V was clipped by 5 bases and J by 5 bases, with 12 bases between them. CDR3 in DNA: TGTGCCAGCAGTAGGGGGACGGATTATGGCTACACCTTC. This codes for CASSRGTDYGYTF.

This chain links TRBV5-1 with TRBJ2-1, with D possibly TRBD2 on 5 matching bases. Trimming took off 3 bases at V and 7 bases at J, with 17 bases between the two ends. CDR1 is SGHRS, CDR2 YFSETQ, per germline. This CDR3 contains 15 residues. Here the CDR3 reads CASSSEGRPLNEQFF. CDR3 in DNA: TGCGCCAGCAGCTCCGAGGGCCGGCCCCTGAATGAGCAGTTCTTC. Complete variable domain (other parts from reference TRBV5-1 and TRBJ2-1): KAGVTQTPRYLIKTRGQQVTLSCSPISGHRSVSWYQQTPGQGLQFLFEYFSETQRNKGNFPGRFSGRQFSNSRSEMNVSTLELGDSALYLCASSSEGRPLNEQFFGPGTRLTVL.

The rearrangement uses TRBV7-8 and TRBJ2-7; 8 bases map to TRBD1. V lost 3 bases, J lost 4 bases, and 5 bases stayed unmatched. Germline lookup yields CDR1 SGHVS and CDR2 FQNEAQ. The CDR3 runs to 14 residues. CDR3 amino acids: CASSFGQGWYEQYF. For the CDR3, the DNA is TGTGCCAGCAGCTTCGGACAGGGATGGTACGAGCAGTACTTC.

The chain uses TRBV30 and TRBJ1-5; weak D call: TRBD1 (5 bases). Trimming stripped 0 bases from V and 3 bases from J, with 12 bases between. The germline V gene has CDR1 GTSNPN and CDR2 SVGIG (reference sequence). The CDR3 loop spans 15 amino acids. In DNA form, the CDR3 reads TGTGCCTGGAGTGTTTCTGGGGGGAACAATCAGCCCCAGCATTTT. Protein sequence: CAWSVSGGNNQPQHF.

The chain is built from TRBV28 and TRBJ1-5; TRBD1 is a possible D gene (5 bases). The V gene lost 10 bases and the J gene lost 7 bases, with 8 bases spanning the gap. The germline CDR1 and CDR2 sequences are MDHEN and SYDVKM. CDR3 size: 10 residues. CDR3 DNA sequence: TGTGCCACCGGGGGGCAGCCCCAGCATTTT. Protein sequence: CATGGQPQHF.

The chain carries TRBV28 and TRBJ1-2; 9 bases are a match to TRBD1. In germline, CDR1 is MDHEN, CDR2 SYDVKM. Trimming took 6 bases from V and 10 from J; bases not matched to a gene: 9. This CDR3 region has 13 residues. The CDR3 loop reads CASRPTGGGLYTF. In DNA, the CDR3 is TGTGCCAGCAGGCCGACAGGGGGTGGTCTCTACACCTTC.

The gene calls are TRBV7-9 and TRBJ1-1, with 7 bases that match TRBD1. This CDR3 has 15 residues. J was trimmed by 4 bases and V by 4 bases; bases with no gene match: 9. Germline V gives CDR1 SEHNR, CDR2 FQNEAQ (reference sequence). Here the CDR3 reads CASSSRQGPTTEAFF. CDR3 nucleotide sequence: TGTGCCAGCAGCTCAAGACAGGGCCCCACCACTGAAGCTTTCTTT.

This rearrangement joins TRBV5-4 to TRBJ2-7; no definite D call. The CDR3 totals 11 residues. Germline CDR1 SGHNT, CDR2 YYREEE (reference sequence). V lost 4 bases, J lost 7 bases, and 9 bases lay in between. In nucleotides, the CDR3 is TGTGCCAGCAGCATTACAAGAGAGCAGTACTTC. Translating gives CASSITREQYF.

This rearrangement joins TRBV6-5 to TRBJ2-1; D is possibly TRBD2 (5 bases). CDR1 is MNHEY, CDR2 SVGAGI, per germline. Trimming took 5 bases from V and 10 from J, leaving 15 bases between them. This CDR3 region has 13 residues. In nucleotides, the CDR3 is TGTGCCAGCAGTCGACGGAGGATCAACGAGCAGTTCTTC. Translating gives CASSRRRINEQFF.

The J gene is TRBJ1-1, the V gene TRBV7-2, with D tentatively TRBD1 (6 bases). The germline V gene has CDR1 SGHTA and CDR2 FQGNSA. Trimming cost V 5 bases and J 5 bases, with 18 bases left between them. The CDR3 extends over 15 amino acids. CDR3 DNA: TGTGCCAGCAGCAAAACAGGGCCGGGTTGGACTGAAGCTTTCTTT. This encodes CASSKTGPGWTEAFF.

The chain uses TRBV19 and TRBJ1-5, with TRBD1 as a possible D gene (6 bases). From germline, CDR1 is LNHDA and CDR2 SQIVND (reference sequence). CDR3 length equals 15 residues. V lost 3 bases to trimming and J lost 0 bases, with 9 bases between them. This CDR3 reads CASSIYRDSNQPQHF. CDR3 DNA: TGTGCCAGTAGTATCTACAGGGATAGCAATCAGCCCCAGCATTTT.

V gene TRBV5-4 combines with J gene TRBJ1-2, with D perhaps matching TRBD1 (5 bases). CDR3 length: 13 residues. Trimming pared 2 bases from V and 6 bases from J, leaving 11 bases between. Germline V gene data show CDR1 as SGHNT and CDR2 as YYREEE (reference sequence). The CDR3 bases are TGTGCCAGCAGCTTACAAGGGGCCAATGGCTACACCTTC. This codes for CASSLQGANGYTF.

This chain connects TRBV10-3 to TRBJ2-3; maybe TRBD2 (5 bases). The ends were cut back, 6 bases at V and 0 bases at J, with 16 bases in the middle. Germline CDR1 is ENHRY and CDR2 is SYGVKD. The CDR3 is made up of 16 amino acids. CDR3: CAISGQSGPSTDTQYF. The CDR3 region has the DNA TGTGCCATCAGCGGTCAGAGCGGTCCTAGCACAGATACGCAGTATTTT.

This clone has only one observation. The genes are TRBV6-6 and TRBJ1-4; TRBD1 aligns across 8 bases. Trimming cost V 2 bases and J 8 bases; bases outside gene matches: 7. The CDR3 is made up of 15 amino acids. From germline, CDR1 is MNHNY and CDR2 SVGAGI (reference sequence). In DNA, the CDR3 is TGTGCCAGCAGTTACGGACAGGGAGGGTACGAAAAACTGTTTTTT. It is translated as CASSYGQGGYEKLFF.

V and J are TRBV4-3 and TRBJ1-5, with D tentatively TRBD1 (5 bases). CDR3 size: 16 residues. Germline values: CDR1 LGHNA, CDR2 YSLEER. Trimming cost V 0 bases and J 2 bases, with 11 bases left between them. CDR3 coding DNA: TGCGCCAGCAGCCAAGACGGGGGAGGGGGCAATCAGCCCCAGCATTTT. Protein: CASSQDGGGGNQPQHF.

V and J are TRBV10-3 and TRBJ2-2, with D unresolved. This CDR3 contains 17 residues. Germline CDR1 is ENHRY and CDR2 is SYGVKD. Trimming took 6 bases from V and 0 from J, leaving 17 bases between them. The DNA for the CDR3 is TGTGCCATCAGCGACCTGCCGGCAGCTCCGAACACCGGGGAGCTGTTTTTT. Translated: CAISDLPAAPNTGELFF.

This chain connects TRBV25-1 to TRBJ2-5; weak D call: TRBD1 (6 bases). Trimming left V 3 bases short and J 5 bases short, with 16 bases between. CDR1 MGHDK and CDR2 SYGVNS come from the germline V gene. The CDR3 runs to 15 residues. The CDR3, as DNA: TGTGCCAGCAGTGATGCTACAGGGCTACGCGAGACCCAGTACTTC. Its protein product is CASSDATGLRETQYF.

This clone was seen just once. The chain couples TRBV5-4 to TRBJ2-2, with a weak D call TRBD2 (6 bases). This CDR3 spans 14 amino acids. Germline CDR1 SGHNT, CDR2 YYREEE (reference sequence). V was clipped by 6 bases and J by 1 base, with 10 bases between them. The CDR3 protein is CASNPGLNTGELFF. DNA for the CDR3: TGTGCCAGCAATCCGGGACTGAACACCGGGGAGCTGTTTTTT. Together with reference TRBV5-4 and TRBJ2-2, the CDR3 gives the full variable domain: ETGVTQSPTHLIKTRGQQVTLRCSSQSGHNTVSWYQQALGQGPQFIFQYYREEENGRGNFPPRFSGLQFPNYSSELNVNALELDDSALYLCASNPGLNTGELFFGEGSRLTVL.